Below, 4 T cell receptor beta chains from the same sample are listed, as sequenced in a study of tissue T cells after allogeneic stem cell transplantation. TCRdb's copy holds only in-frame clones and misses some; the assay was immunoSEQ multiplex PCR. The table shows over a thousand clones, with roughly three quarters occurring only once. Sequences were derived from spleen tissue, sampled at autopsy. The origin of the receptors is a male patient older than 55 with steroid-refractory graft-versus-host disease after an allogeneic stem cell transplant. The T cells may come from the graft donor.

The count of this clone is one. The CDR3 region is CASSYGNTIYF. The CDR3 DNA reads as TGTGCCAGCAGTTACGGGAACACCATATATTTT. The chain recombines TRBV6-5 with TRBJ1-3, with no clear D. The CDR3 has 11 amino acids. In germline, CDR1 is MNHEY, CDR2 SVGAGI. The germline V and J ends were trimmed by 2 bases and 7 bases, with 3 bases remaining between them.

The rearrangement links TRBV6-2 or TRBV6-3 to TRBJ2-7; a possible D gene is TRBD1 (6 bases). Germline lookup yields CDR1 MNHEY and CDR2 SVGEGT. This CDR3 region has 13 residues. Trimming took 6 bases from V and 5 from J, leaving 14 bases between them. CDR3 in amino acids: CASSEKDSNEQYF. The CDR3, as DNA: TGTGCCAGCAGCGAAAAGGACAGCAACGAGCAGTACTTC.

V gene TRBV29-1 combines with J gene TRBJ2-7, with D perhaps matching TRBD2 (5 bases). The length of the CDR3 is 12 residues. CDR1 is SQVTM and CDR2 is ANQGSEA in the germline V gene. Deletions cut 7 bases from V and 10 bases from J, with 20 bases between. The CDR3 DNA follows: TGCAGCGCCGCATGGCTTGCGGGCGGCCAGTACTTC. This sequence encodes CSAAWLAGGQYF.

The chain has TRBV6-1 and TRBJ2-2; D not certain. The CDR3 consists of 23 residues. V dropped 0 bases and J dropped 0 bases, with 29 bases sitting between them. The germline V gene has CDR1 MNHNS and CDR2 SASEGT. Written as DNA, the CDR3 is TGTGCCAGCAGTGAAGCAGAAGTAGGGCGATGGGCGGATAAAAAACCGAACACCGGGGAGCTGTTTTTT. The encoded protein is CASSEAEVGRWADKKPNTGELFF.